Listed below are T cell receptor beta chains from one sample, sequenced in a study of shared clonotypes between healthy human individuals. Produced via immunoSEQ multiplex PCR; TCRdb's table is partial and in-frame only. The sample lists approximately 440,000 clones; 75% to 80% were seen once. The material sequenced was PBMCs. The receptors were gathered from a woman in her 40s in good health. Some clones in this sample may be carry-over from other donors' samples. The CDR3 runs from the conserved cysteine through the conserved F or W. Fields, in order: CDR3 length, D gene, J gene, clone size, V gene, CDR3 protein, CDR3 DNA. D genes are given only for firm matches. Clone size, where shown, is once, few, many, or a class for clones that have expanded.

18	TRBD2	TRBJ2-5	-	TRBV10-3	CAISDRNGGRASGETQYF	TGTGCCATCAGTGATAGAAATGGCGGGAGGGCCTCCGGGGAGACCCAGTACTTC
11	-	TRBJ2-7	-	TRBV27	CASGEGPEQYF	TGTGCCAGCGGCGAGGGGCCAGAGCAGTACTTC
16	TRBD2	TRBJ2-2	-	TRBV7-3	CASSLLAFANTGELFF	TGTGCCAGCAGTCTACTAGCGTTCGCGAACACCGGGGAGCTGTTTTTT
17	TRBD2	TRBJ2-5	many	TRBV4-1	CASSQDGLAGVRETQYF	TGCGCCAGCAGCCAAGACGGACTAGCGGGAGTTCGAGAGACCCAGTACTTC
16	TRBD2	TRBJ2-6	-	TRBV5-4	CASSWGGWSGANVLTF	TGTGCCAGCAGCTGGGGAGGGTGGTCTGGGGCCAACGTCCTGACTTTC
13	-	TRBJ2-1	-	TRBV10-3	CAIRSGQYNEQFF	TGTGCCATCAGATCTGGACAGTACAATGAGCAGTTCTTC
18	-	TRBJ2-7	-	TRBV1	CTSSQDLVASASSYEQYF	TGCACCAGCAGCCAAGATCTTGTGGCTAGCGCGAGCTCCTACGAGCAGTACTTC
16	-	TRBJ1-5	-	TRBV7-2	CASSSAFPGSNQPQHF	TGTGCCAGCAGCTCCGCTTTTCCCGGAAGCAATCAGCCCCAGCATTTT
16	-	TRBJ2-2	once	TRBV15	CATSRDRAANTGELFF	TGTGCCACCAGCAGAGATCGAGCCGCGAACACCGGGGAGCTGTTTTTT
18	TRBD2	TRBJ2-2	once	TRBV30	CAWSVRHWRERFTGELFF	TGTGCCTGGAGTGTACGCCATTGGCGGGAGCGGTTCACCGGGGAGCTGTTTTTT
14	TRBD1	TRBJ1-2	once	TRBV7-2	CASSLGTGKDGYTF	TGTGCCAGCAGCCTCGGGACAGGGAAGGATGGCTACACCTTC
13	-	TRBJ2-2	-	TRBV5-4	CASSFGWTGELFF	TGTGCCAGCAGCTTTGGCTGGACCGGGGAGCTGTTTTTT
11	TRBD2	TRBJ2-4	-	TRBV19	CASTHGTKFHF	TGTGCCAGTACCCACGGGACTAAGTTTCACTTC
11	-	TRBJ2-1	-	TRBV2	CASRRYNEQFF	TGTGCCAGCAGACGGTACAATGAGCAGTTCTTC
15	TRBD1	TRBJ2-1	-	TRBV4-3	CASSRTGTGENEQFF	TGCGCCAGCAGCAGGACCGGGACAGGGGAAAATGAGCAGTTCTTC
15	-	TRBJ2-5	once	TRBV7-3	CASSLVAGLGETQYF	TGTGCCAGCAGCTTAGTTGCAGGGCTGGGGGAGACCCAGTACTTC